This T cell receptor (beta chain) was documented in a study of cytomegalovirus exposure and HLA in healthy donors. Study background: An early release of data contained about 85 million unique TCRs, which came from HLA-typed donors.

Study findings and constraints: Researchers catalogued about 150 TCR beta chains as cytomegalovirus-associated.

Trimming removed 1 base from V and 1 base from J, with 10 bases in between. The CDR3 runs to 15 residues. Germline V gene data show CDR1 as MGHRA and CDR2 as YSYEKL. This clone has only a few counts. Its antigen is not known. PCR primers comprised 60 Vbeta and 13 Jbeta primers. Produced via immunoSEQ multiplex PCR; TCRdb's table is partial and in-frame only. This table holds approximately 120,000 clones, about four fifths found once. This TCR derives from a woman aged 40 to 49 in good health and CMV-seropositive. V and J are TRBV4-1 and TRBJ1-1; D is uncertain. The sequencing input was PBMCs. CDR3 sequence (DNA): TGCGCCAGCAGCCAAGTCGGGAGAACGAACACTGAAGCTTTCTTT. This translates into CASSQVGRTNTEAFF.